A selection of T cell receptor beta chains follows, all from one sample in a study of T cell changes during pregnancy in multiple sclerosis. TCRdb keeps only in-frame clones here, not all; method: immunoSEQ multiplex PCR. The table records 50,000 to 75,000 clones, roughly 92% of them present only once. The sequencing used peripheral blood, collected in the third trimester of pregnancy. The receptors were sampled from a female donor in good health, enrolled as a control in a pregnancy study. CDR3s include the opening cysteine and the closing phenylalanine or tryptophan. D genes are given only for firm matches. Expanded clones get a size class; other rows say once, few or many, or leave the size out.

CDR3 protein | CDR3 DNA | V gene | clone size | D gene | J gene | CDR3 length
CASSLDRETQYF | TGTGCCAGCAGCTTGGACAGGGAGACCCAGTACTTC | TRBV5-6 | - | - | TRBJ2-5 | 12
CASSLVGRTDTQYF | TGTGCCAGCAGCTTAGTGGGGCGCACAGATACGCAGTATTTT | TRBV7-2 | - | - | TRBJ2-3 | 14
CASSLSSAAGELFF | TGTGCCAGCAGTTTGAGTAGCGCTGCCGGGGAGCTGTTTTTT | TRBV28 | once | - | TRBJ2-2 | 14
CSVALAGDKQFF | TGCAGCGTTGCGTTAGCGGGAGATAAGCAGTTCTTC | TRBV29-1 | - | TRBD2 | TRBJ2-1 | 12
CASSLGGTTDRTEAFF | TGTGCCAGCAGCTTAGGGGGGACAACCGATAGGACTGAAGCTTTCTTT | TRBV7-2 | - | - | TRBJ1-1 | 16
CASTERESYEQYF | TGTGCCAGCACCGAAAGGGAGTCCTACGAGCAGTACTTC | TRBV6-6 | once | - | TRBJ2-7 | 13
CASGRLSGRGGKDTQYF | TGTGCCAGCGGTCGACTGAGCGGGAGAGGAGGGAAAGATACGCAGTATTTT | TRBV2 | - | TRBD2 | TRBJ2-3 | 17
CASSPVGGAGYEQYF | TGTGCCAGCAGTCCCGTAGGTGGGGCTGGCTACGAGCAGTACTTC | TRBV6-5 | - | - | TRBJ2-7 | 15
CASSLTWAMNTEAFF | TGTGCCAGCAGCTTAACCTGGGCTATGAACACTGAAGCTTTCTTT | TRBV7-2 | - | - | TRBJ1-1 | 15
CASSVPDGSSYNEQFF | TGTGCCAGTAGTGTACCCGACGGGAGCTCCTACAATGAGCAGTTCTTC | TRBV19 | few | - | TRBJ2-1 | 16
CASSPSRGREKLFF | TGTGCCAGCAGTCCCTCGAGAGGGCGGGAAAAACTGTTTTTT | TRBV28 | - | - | TRBJ1-4 | 14
CASSRLGTGMNTGELFF | TGTGCCAGCAGCCGTTTAGGGACAGGGATGAACACCGGGGAGCTGTTTTTT | TRBV7-9 | - | TRBD1 | TRBJ2-2 | 17
CASSLRDRQETQYF | TGTGCCAGCAGCTTAAGGGACAGACAAGAGACCCAGTACTTC | TRBV7-8 | - | TRBD1 | TRBJ2-5 | 14
CASRLADQETQYF | TGTGCCAGTAGACTAGCGGACCAAGAGACCCAGTACTTC | TRBV19 | - | TRBD2 | TRBJ2-5 | 13
CASSWWGGENYNEQFF | TGTGCCAGCAGTTGGTGGGGGGGGGAAAACTACAATGAGCAGTTCTTC | TRBV2 | - | TRBD2 | TRBJ2-1 | 16
CASRRQGSSYEQYF | TGTGCCAGTCGTCGGCAGGGGAGCTCCTACGAGCAGTACTTC | TRBV19 | - | - | TRBJ2-7 | 14